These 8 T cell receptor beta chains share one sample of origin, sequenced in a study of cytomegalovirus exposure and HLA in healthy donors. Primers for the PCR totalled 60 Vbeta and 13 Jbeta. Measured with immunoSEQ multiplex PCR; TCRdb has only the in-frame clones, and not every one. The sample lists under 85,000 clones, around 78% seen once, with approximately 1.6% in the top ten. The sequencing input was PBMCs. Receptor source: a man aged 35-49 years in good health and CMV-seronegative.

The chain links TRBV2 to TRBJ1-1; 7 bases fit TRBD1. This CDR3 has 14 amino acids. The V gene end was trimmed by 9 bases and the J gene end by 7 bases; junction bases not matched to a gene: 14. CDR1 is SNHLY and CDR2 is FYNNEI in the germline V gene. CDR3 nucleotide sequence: TGTGCCAGACAGTATAGGGACAGTGGATTTGAAGCTTTCTTT. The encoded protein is CARQYRDSGFEAFF.

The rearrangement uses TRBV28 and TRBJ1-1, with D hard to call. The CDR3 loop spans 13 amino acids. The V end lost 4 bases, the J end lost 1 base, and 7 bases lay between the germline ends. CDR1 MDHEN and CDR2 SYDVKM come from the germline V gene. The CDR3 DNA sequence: TGTGCCAGCAGTTCCTACAGGAACACTGAAGCTTTCTTT. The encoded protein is CASSSYRNTEAFF.

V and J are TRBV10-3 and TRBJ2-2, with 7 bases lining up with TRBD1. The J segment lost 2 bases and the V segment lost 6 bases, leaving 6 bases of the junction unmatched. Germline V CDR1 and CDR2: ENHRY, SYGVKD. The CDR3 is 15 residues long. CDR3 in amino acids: CAIRKGTANTGELFF. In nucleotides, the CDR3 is TGTGCCATCAGGAAAGGGACAGCTAACACCGGGGAGCTGTTTTTT.

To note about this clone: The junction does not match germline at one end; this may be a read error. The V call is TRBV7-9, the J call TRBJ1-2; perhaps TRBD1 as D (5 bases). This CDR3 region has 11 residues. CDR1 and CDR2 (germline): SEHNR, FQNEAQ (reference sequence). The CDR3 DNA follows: TGTGCCAGCAGCAGAGACAGTTTTGGTTCCTTC. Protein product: CASSRDSFGSF.

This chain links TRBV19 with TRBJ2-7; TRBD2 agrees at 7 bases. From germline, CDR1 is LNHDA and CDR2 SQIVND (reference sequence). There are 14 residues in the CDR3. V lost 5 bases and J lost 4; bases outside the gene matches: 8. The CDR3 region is CASSDTGGIYEQYF. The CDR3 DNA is TGTGCCAGTAGTGATACGGGAGGCATTTACGAGCAGTACTTC. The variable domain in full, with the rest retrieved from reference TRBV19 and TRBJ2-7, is DGGITQSPKYLFRKEGQNVTLSCEQNLNHDAMYWYRQDPGQGLRLIYYSQIVNDFQKGDIAEGYSVSREKKESFPLTVTSAQKNPTAFYLCASSDTGGIYEQYFGPGTRLTVT.

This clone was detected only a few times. CDR3 DNA: TGTGCCATCAGTGAGACCATGACAGATCAGCCCCAGCATTTT. It is translated as CAISETMTDQPQHF. The rearrangement uses TRBV10-3 and TRBJ1-5; the D gene is possibly TRBD1 (5 bases). Germline V lookup: CDR1 ENHRY, CDR2 SYGVKD. The CDR3 totals 14 residues. Trimming shortened V by 2 bases and J by 5 bases, and 10 bases separated the two germline ends.

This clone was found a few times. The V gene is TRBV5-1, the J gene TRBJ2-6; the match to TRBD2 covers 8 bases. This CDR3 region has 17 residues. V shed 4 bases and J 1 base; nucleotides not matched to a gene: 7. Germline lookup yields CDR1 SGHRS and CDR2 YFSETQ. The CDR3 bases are TGCGCCAGCAGCAAGGGGACTAGGATTTCTGGGGCCAACGTCCTGACTTTC. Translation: CASSKGTRISGANVLTF.

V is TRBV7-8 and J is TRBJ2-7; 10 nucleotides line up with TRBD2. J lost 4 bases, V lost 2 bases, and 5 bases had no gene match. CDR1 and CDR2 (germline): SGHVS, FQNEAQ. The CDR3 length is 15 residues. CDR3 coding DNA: TGTGCCAGCAGCTTACTAGCGGGAGCGACATACGAGCAGTACTTC. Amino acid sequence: CASSLLAGATYEQYF.